What follows describes a single TCR beta chain. Trimming cost V 5 bases and J 6 bases; bases outside gene matches: 4. Per germline, CDR1 GTSNPN and CDR2 SVGIG (reference sequence). The CDR3 loop spans 11 amino acids. This record comes from a study of cytomegalovirus exposure and HLA in healthy donors. This PCR relied on a set of 60 Vbeta primers and 13 Jbeta primers. Profiling relied on immunoSEQ multiplex PCR, and the TCRdb table lists in-frame clones only, not all of them. The table records 180,000 or so clones, 70% to 85% of them present only once. Specimen: PBMCs. This chain links TRBV30 with TRBJ2-7; 7 nucleotides match TRBD1. This TCR was sampled from a woman aged 60-75 years in good health and CMV-seropositive. CDR3 sequence (DNA): TGTGCCTGGGACAGGGCTGGCGAGCAGTACTTC. Encoded protein: CAWDRAGEQYF.